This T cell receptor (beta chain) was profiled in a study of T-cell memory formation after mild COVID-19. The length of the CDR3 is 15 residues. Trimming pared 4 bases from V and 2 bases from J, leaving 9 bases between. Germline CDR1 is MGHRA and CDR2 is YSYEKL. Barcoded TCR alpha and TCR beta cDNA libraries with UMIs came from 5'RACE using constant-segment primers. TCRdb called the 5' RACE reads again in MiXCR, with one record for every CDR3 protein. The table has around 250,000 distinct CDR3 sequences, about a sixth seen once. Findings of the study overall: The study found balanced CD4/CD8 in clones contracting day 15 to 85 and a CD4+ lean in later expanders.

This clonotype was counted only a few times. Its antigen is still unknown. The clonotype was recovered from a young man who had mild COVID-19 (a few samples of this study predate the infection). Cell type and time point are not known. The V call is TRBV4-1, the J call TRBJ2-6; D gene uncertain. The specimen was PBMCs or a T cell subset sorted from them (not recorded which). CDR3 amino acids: CASSPDGAGANVLTF. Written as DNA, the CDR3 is TGCGCCAGCAGCCCGGACGGTGCTGGGGCCAACGTCCTGACTTTC.